Shown below are 24 T cell receptor beta chains from a single sample sequenced in a study of control samples from healthy donors and cancer patients. Libraries were prepared by immunoSEQ multiplex PCR; TCRdb keeps only in-frame clonotypes and omits some of them. The sample contains about 160,000 clones, 80% to 90% of which appear only once. Material for sequencing was blood. The receptors derive from a man in his thirties or forties in good health.

CDR3 amino acids: CASSPGGIRSTEAFF. CDR3 nucleotide sequence: TGTGCCAGCAGCCCAGGGGGCATACGGAGCACTGAAGCTTTCTTT. The chain uses TRBV5-6 and TRBJ1-1, with 8 bases identical to TRBD1. Germline values: CDR1 SGHDT, CDR2 YYEEEE. J lost 4 bases, V lost 4 bases, and 9 bases had no gene match. There are 15 residues in the CDR3.

This clone appeared once. Additional DNA sequences in this sample encode the identical CDR3. The chain has TRBV18 and TRBJ1-1, with 8 bases fitting TRBD1. This CDR3 has 12 residues. J gave up 8 bases and V 3 bases, and 2 bases lay outside the gene matches. The germline gives CDR1 KGHSH, CDR2 LQKENI. Here the CDR3 DNA reads TGTGCCAGCTCACCTCAGGGGGCGGAAGCTTTCTTT. Protein: CASSPQGAEAFF. Together with reference TRBV18 and TRBJ1-1, the CDR3 gives the full variable domain: NAGVMQNPRHLVRRRGQEARLRCSPMKGHSHVYWYRQLPEEGLKFMVYLQKENIIDESGMPKERFSAEFPKEGPSILRIQQVVRGDSAAYFCASSPQGAEAFFGQGTRLTVV.

J is TRBJ2-4 and V is TRBV2; a weak D match, TRBD2 (5 bases). V lost 7 bases and J 6 bases, leaving 10 bases between the germline ends. CDR1 is SNHLY and CDR2 is FYNNEI in the germline V gene. CDR3 size: 12 residues. CDR3 in amino acids: CASTRAGNIQYF. DNA of the CDR3: TGTGCCAGCACGCGGGCAGGAAACATTCAGTACTTC.

The chain combines TRBV3-1 (or the pseudogene TRBV3-2) with TRBJ1-4, with D possibly TRBD1 on 5 matching bases. This CDR3 is 15 amino acids long. V lost 1 base and J 8 bases, leaving 14 bases between the germline ends. CDR1 LGHDT and CDR2 YNNKEL come from the germline V gene (reference sequence). The CDR3 is CASSQAGTKPEKLFF. The CDR3 DNA reads as TGTGCCAGCAGCCAAGCTGGGACTAAACCGGAAAAACTGTTTTTT.

The rearrangement joins TRBV15 to TRBJ2-5, with 7 nucleotides matching TRBD1. The V and J ends lost 9 bases and 0 bases, in that order; junction bases with no gene match: 4. The CDR3 contains 13 residues. CDR1 is LNHNV and CDR2 is YYDKDF in the germline V gene (reference sequence). The CDR3 sequence: CATTRGYQETQYF. CDR3 sequence (DNA): TGTGCCACTACCAGGGGGTACCAAGAGACCCAGTACTTC. Combining the CDR3 with reference TRBV15 and TRBJ2-5 gives the whole variable domain DAMVIQNPRYQVTQFGKPVTLSCSQTLNHNVMYWYQQKSSQAPKLLFHYYDKDFNNEADTPDNFQSRRPNTSFCFLDIRSPGLGDTAMYLCATTRGYQETQYFGPGTRLLVL.

Only one count was recorded for this clone. The chain recombines TRBV3-1 (or the pseudogene TRBV3-2) with TRBJ1-5; D gene ambiguous. CDR3 length equals 15 residues. Trimming removed 4 bases at V and 5 bases at J, with 15 bases between. Per germline, CDR1 LGHDT and CDR2 YNNKEL (reference sequence). The CDR3 region is CASSPTTRVDQPQHF. CDR3 bases: TGTGCCAGCAGCCCCACGACGAGGGTTGATCAGCCCCAGCATTTT.

This rearrangement joins TRBV5-4 to TRBJ2-1, with 10 nucleotides matching TRBD2. Trimming cost V 0 bases and J 8 bases; bases outside gene matches: 5. Germline V gene data show CDR1 as SGHNT and CDR2 as YYREEE (reference sequence). The CDR3 length is 15 residues. CDR3 nucleotides: TGTGCCAGCAGCTTGGATAGCGGGGGGTTCGATGAGCAGTTCTTC. Residues: CASSLDSGGFDEQFF. Drawing the rest from reference TRBV5-4 and TRBJ2-1, the complete variable domain is ETGVTQSPTHLIKTRGQQVTLRCSSQSGHNTVSWYQQALGQGPQFIFQYYREEENGRGNFPPRFSGLQFPNYSSELNVNALELDDSALYLCASSLDSGGFDEQFFGPGTRLTVL.

V and J are TRBV19 and TRBJ2-1; no firm D call. The germline V gene encodes CDR1 LNHDA and CDR2 SQIVND (reference sequence). V lost 4 bases and J 0 bases, leaving 4 bases between the germline ends. The CDR3 totals 13 residues. CDR3 amino acids: CASSTSSYNEQFF. DNA of the CDR3: TGTGCCAGTAGTACTAGCTCCTACAATGAGCAGTTCTTC.

V gene TRBV7-8 combines with J gene TRBJ2-6, with 12 bases that match TRBD2. In germline, CDR1 is SGHVS, CDR2 FQNEAQ. The CDR3 has 17 residues. After removal of 2 bases from V and 2 bases from J, the junction contained 1 base not matched to a gene. CDR3 coding DNA: TGTGCCAGCAGCTTACTAGCGGGGGGGCCTGGGGCCAACGTCCTGACTTTC. Translating gives CASSLLAGGPGANVLTF.

The chain combines TRBV28 with TRBJ1-6; D unresolved. Between the trimmed V and J ends, which lost 2 bases and 9 bases, there was a span of 14 bases. The CDR3 has 15 amino acids. Germline assignment: CDR1 MDHEN and CDR2 SYDVKM. CDR3 bases: TGTGCCAGCAGTTTAGGCACAGTAAAAAGTTCACCCCTCCACTTT. Translation: CASSLGTVKSSPLHF.

V is TRBV27 and J is TRBJ1-5; tentatively, D is TRBD1 (5 bases). V lost 6 bases and J 6 bases, leaving 9 bases between the germline ends. Germline V gene lookup returns CDR1 MNHEY and CDR2 SMNVEV (reference sequence). There are 12 residues in the CDR3. The DNA for the CDR3 is TGTGCCAGCAGAGGGGATAGTCAGCCCCAGCATTTT. The encoded protein is CASRGDSQPQHF.

The rearrangement links TRBV4-3 to TRBJ2-1, with 8 bases fitting TRBD2. From germline, CDR1 is LGHNA and CDR2 YSLEER. J was trimmed by 8 bases and V by 4 bases; bases with no gene match: 10. The CDR3 length is 15 residues. The CDR3 loop is CASSPQAGAAYEQFF. The CDR3 DNA is TGCGCCAGCAGCCCTCAAGCGGGAGCCGCCTATGAGCAGTTCTTC.

The rearrangement uses TRBV30 and TRBJ1-3; D ambiguous. The CDR3 is 14 amino acids. V was pared by 1 base and J by 5 bases, with 12 bases between. From germline, CDR1 is GTSNPN and CDR2 SVGIG (reference sequence). CDR3 in DNA: TGTGCCTGGAGTGAGCCGGGGAGAAGAAACACCATATATTTT. Amino acids: CAWSEPGRRNTIYF.

The gene calls are TRBV27 and TRBJ2-3; a weak D match, TRBD1 (5 bases). The germline V gene has CDR1 MNHEY and CDR2 SMNVEV (reference sequence). Trimming cost V 6 bases and J 4 bases, with 17 bases left between them. CDR3 size: 15 residues. CDR3 bases: TGTGCCAGCAGCCTCTCCGTTAGGGGCGCAGATACGCAGTATTTT. This encodes CASSLSVRGADTQYF.

V gene TRBV6-5 combines with J gene TRBJ1-6, with 9 bases fitting TRBD1. Trimming at V came to 5 bases and at J to 9 bases, leaving 5 bases not matched to a gene. CDR1 and CDR2 (germline): MNHEY, SVGAGI. This CDR3 is 14 amino acids long. The CDR3 here is CASSLQGARSPLHF. CDR3 nucleotide sequence: TGTGCCAGCAGTCTACAGGGGGCACGTTCACCCCTCCACTTT.

V is TRBV29-1 and J is TRBJ1-1, with 7 bases identical to TRBD1. The CDR3 is 12 residues long. Germline trimming cut 5 bases from V and 1 base from J; bases unmatched to any gene: 1. Looked up from germline, CDR1 is SQVTM and CDR2 is ANQGSEA. The DNA for the CDR3 is TGCAGCGTTCACAGGGGGAACACTGAAGCTTTCTTT. It translates to CSVHRGNTEAFF.

This chain uses TRBV4-1 with TRBJ2-6, with D possibly being TRBD2 (5 bases). Germline V gene data show CDR1 as MGHRA and CDR2 as YSYEKL. With 3 bases removed from V and 6 bases from J, the gap between germline ends came to 21 bases. The CDR3 contains 18 residues. This CDR3 is CASSQYEGTPKEANVLTF. CDR3 in DNA: TGCGCCAGCAGCCAGTACGAGGGAACGCCAAAGGAGGCCAACGTCCTGACTTTC.

In DNA, the CDR3 is TGTGCCAGCAGCCCACGTTGGGGGGAGGGCACTGAAGCTTTCTTT. This sequence encodes CASSPRWGEGTEAFF. This chain uses TRBV9 with TRBJ1-1; possibly TRBD1 for D (5 bases). Trimming removed 4 bases at V and 4 bases at J, with 17 bases between. This CDR3 comprises 15 residues. Germline CDR1 reads SGDLS; CDR2 reads YYNGEE.

This chain uses TRBV7-3 with TRBJ2-2; tentatively, D is TRBD2 (6 bases). The germline V gene has CDR1 SGHTA and CDR2 FQGTGA. Trimming pared 5 bases from V and 0 bases from J, leaving 13 bases between. The CDR3 consists of 16 residues. CDR3 DNA: TGTGCCAGCAGCCTCGTCCCGGGAGCGAACACCGGGGAGCTGTTTTTT. It specifies CASSLVPGANTGELFF. The variable domain in full, with the rest retrieved from reference TRBV7-3 and TRBJ2-2, is GAGVSQTPSNKVTEKGKYVELRCDPISGHTALYWYRQSLGQGPEFLIYFQGTGAADDSGLPNDRFFAVRPEGSVSTLKIQRTERGDSAVYLCASSLVPGANTGELFFGEGSRLTVL.

The chain couples TRBV9 to TRBJ1-3; D is unresolved. V shed 6 bases and J shed 0 bases, with 4 bases lying between them. The germline V gene encodes CDR1 SGDLS and CDR2 YYNGEE. This CDR3 region has 12 residues. The CDR3 loop reads CASTGSGNTIYF. DNA for the CDR3: TGTGCCAGCACAGGCTCTGGAAACACCATATATTTT. Combining the CDR3 with reference TRBV9 and TRBJ1-3 gives the whole variable domain DSGVTQTPKHLITATGQRVTLRCSPRSGDLSVYWYQQSLDQGLQFLIQYYNGEERAKGNILERFSAQQFPDLHSELNLSSLELGDSALYFCASTGSGNTIYFGEGSWLTVV.

J is TRBJ2-7 and V is TRBV5-4; D gene ambiguous. The V gene's germline CDR1 is SGHNT and CDR2 YYREEE (reference sequence). V dropped 4 bases and J dropped 7 bases, with 9 bases sitting between them. This CDR3 has 11 amino acids. The CDR3 loop is CASSNIGEQYF. Here the CDR3 DNA reads TGTGCCAGCAGCAACATAGGAGAGCAGTACTTC. The full variable domain, with the rest looked up from reference TRBV5-4 and TRBJ2-7, is ETGVTQSPTHLIKTRGQQVTLRCSSQSGHNTVSWYQQALGQGPQFIFQYYREEENGRGNFPPRFSGLQFPNYSSELNVNALELDDSALYLCASSNIGEQYFGPGTRLTVT.

The chain has TRBV29-1 and TRBJ2-1, with 10 bases identical to TRBD1. Germline CDR1 reads SQVTM; CDR2 reads ANQGSEA. V dropped 6 bases and J dropped 3; count of bases not matched to a gene: 5. The CDR3 has 14 amino acids. The CDR3 coding sequence is TGCAGCGTCCTCCGGGACAGGGGCTACAATGAGCAGTTCTTC. Amino acid sequence: CSVLRDRGYNEQFF.

The chain couples TRBV15 to TRBJ2-1, with D tentatively TRBD1 or TRBD2 (5 bases each). Trimming took off 5 bases at V and 8 bases at J, with 13 bases between the two ends. The CDR3 is made up of 13 amino acids. Per the germline V gene, CDR1 is LNHNV and CDR2 is YYDKDF (reference sequence). The CDR3: CATSALRGDEQFF. CDR3 in DNA: TGTGCCACCAGCGCCCTAAGAGGGGATGAGCAGTTCTTC.

The rearrangement joins TRBV28 to TRBJ1-2; 7 positions match TRBD1. The V and J ends lost 7 bases and 3 bases, in that order; junction bases with no gene match: 5. CDR3 length equals 13 residues. Looked up from germline, CDR1 is MDHEN and CDR2 is SYDVKM. The CDR3 region is CASTPDRDYGYTF. The CDR3 DNA is TGTGCCAGCACCCCAGACAGGGACTATGGCTACACCTTC.